This T cell receptor (beta chain) was obtained from a study of monozygotic twins with inflammatory bowel disease (dated by TCRdb to the late 2010s). Background on the whole study: The complete study included approximately 30 monozygotic twin pairs: 19 IBD-discordant Danish pairs and nine German pairs, of which four were IBD-concordant and five were IBD-discordant. The search for disease-associated traits relied mainly on comparing, within discordant pairs, IBD patients with their genetically identical healthy co-twins. Each individual had, on average, about 151 000 unique TCRalpha sequences and 181 000 unique TCRbeta sequences available for analysis. General findings and caveats noted by the study authors: A decrease in TCRbeta repertoire diversity, as measured by inverse Simpson index, was observed in IBD patients compared with their healthy co-twins. Different T cell subtypes could not be distinguished in the analysis. Compared with healthy twins, IBD patients had fewer clonotypes in common with other individuals, a difference most pronounced in patients showing signs of disease activity. No difference in repertoire similarity was observed between concordant and discordant twins, possibly owing to limited statistical power. Background noise and inter-individual variability may have been introduced into the repertoires by the differing immunosuppressive treatments among patients. No single strong signal or clonotype linked to IBD turned up in the results, so the idea that one exists was not supported.

CDR1 SQVTM and CDR2 ANQGSEA were looked up in the germline V gene. The CDR3 covers 13 residues, taking in both the cysteine and the phenylalanine. There is no recorded DNA. The library was produced with 5' RACE. For each TCR library, approximately 3.5 ug of total RNA was used. For each sample, cDNA was synthesized in eight separate reactions using SMARTScribe reverse transcriptase. During cDNA synthesis, unique molecular identifiers containing a 6-nucleotide sample barcode were introduced by template switching. TCRalpha and TCRbeta cDNA was amplified in two nested PCRs of roughly 16 and 10 cycles, and bead purification was carried out after each PCR. Before amplification, the cDNA was both treated with uracil DNA-glycosylase and purified with the QIAquick PCR purification kit. The second PCR was the step at which Illumina TruSeq-compatible adapters and sample-specific barcodes were added. TapeStation and Qubit were used to check library quality and concentration, and approximately 5.4 ng of each library was pooled. Sequencing of the pooled libraries was done on an Illumina HiSeq2500 single-index Rapid Run using custom sequencing primers and 2 x 100 bp reads. For the original study's pipeline: MiGEC version 1.2.6 was used for UMI-based consensus assembly to correct PCR and sequencing errors. MiXCR version 2.1.1 was used to carry out V(D)J alignment, clonotype assembly and CDR3 extraction. Normalisation of gene usage, clonotype sharing and MAIT/NKT TCR abundance was achieved by analysing the top 1000, 10 000 and 20 000 clonotypes per sample. After downsampling to 27 000 UMIs, diversity was calculated as the inverse Simpson index using the vegan R package. Paired Mann-Whitney U tests were applied to discordant twin pairs, with Benjamini-Hochberg correction for multiple testing. TCRdb reprocessed the reads and assigns one entry to each CDR3 protein sequence, leaving out DNA. Clone size and V and J calls follow TCRdb, not the original study. This sample's table has entries for hundreds of thousands of distinct CDR3 sequences. The biggest ten clones account for about 2.6% of the sample.

A remark on this clonotype: Its antigen is still unknown.

From each donor, a roughly 2.3 ml peripheral blood sample was collected into PAXgene tubes and stored at -80 degrees C. Without T cell sorting, total RNA was isolated from whole blood using the PAXgene blood miRNA kit on an automated QIAcube. Peripheral blood from monozygotic twin pairs, either concordant or discordant for inflammatory bowel disease, underwent deep TCRalpha and TCRbeta repertoire profiling that used unique molecular barcoding. Smoking habits were recorded for all twin pairs, and individuals were classified as current, former or never smokers. The source of this sequence is a human donor with ulcerative colitis or Crohn's disease, or a healthy co-twin of an affected twin (not recorded which). Sequenced material: blood. The chain is made from TRBV29-1 and TRBJ1-1; TCRdb reports TRBD1, a call that lacks DNA to check it against. CDR3 reads: CSVRWTANTEAFF.